This T cell receptor beta chain came from a study of blood T cells in healthy people across ages. Whole-study results and caveats: Calculation of diversity from one million T cells yielded estimates considered to be underestimates.

A few counts support this clonotype. The antigen is unknown. Then a second PCR, running roughly 6 to 11 cycles, was carried out with a sample-barcoded 5' primer and a J-beta primer mix. Every single cDNA molecule received a tag from a template-switch adaptor with 12 random nucleotides. TCRdb re-called the 5' RACE reads through MiXCR, storing one row per CDR3 protein. The profile covers hundreds of thousands of distinct CDR3 sequences, with around a fifth appearing a single time and 3% to 4% taken by the ten largest. The CDR3 is made up of 21 amino acids. After removal of 8 bases from V and 0 bases from J, the junction contained 19 bases not matched to a gene. From germline, CDR1 is SGHTA and CDR2 FQGNSA.

Sequencing was performed on blood. This TCR was recovered from a man aged 70 or older in good health. This sequence joins TRBV7-2 and TRBJ2-4; 13 bases are a match to TRBD2. This CDR3 is CASPSLGGTSGIAKAKNIQYF. The CDR3, as DNA: TGTGCCAGCCCCTCCTTGGGGGGGACTAGCGGGATCGCGAAAGCCAAAAACATTCAGTACTTC.